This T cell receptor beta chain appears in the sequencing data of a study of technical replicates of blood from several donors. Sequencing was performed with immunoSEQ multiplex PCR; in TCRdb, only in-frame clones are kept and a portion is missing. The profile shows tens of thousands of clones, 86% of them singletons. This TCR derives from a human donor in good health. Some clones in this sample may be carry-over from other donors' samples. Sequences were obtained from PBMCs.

The CDR3 coding sequence is TGCGCCAGCAGCCAAGATCGGATGGGGGACAGGGGTACCGGGGAGCTGTTTTTT. It encodes CASSQDRMGDRGTGELFF. The V gene is TRBV4-3, the J gene TRBJ2-2, with 10 bases matching TRBD1. Germline CDR1 is LGHNA and CDR2 is YSLEER. The CDR3 runs to 18 residues. Trimming removed 0 bases from V and 5 bases from J; junction bases left unmatched: 9.